This entry lists 13 T cell receptor beta chains sequenced from one sample in a study of blood T cell repertoires in COVID-19. Profiled with immunoSEQ multiplex PCR; TCRdb holds only in-frame clones, not every one. Here the sample spans around 250,000 clones, roughly nine tenths being singletons. Sequences were obtained from peripheral blood. Source of these receptors: a man between 18 and 35 years old with active or convalescent COVID-19.

V gene TRBV19 combines with J gene TRBJ1-5; 9 bases are shared with TRBD1. Looked up from germline, CDR1 is LNHDA and CDR2 is SQIVND (reference sequence). Trimming removed 7 bases from V and 5 bases from J; junction bases left unmatched: 12. There are 16 residues in the CDR3. The CDR3 DNA follows: TGTGCCAGTACCCCGAGGAGGACAGGGGATCATCAGCCCCAGCATTTT. It encodes CASTPRRTGDHQPQHF.

V gene TRBV7-2 combines with J gene TRBJ1-5, with 8 bases identical to TRBD1. Germline values: CDR1 SGHTA, CDR2 FQGNSA. J gave up 4 bases and V 2 bases, and 4 bases lay outside the gene matches. CDR3 size: 15 residues. As DNA, the CDR3 is TGTGCCAGCAGCTTATCCGGACAGGGTAATCAGCCCCAGCATTTT. This translates into CASSLSGQGNQPQHF.

This chain joins TRBV3-1 (or the pseudogene TRBV3-2) and TRBJ2-1; D is perhaps TRBD2 (6 bases). Trimming pared 5 bases from V and 8 bases from J, leaving 10 bases between. Germline V CDR1 and CDR2: LGHDT, YNNKEL (reference sequence). This CDR3 region has 12 residues. CDR3 protein: CASSSTGDEQFF. CDR3 coding DNA: TGTGCCAGCAGCTCTACGGGGGATGAGCAGTTCTTC.

V usage is TRBV5-1 and J usage is TRBJ1-1; 8 nucleotides agree with TRBD1. The V gene's germline CDR1 is SGHRS and CDR2 YFSETQ. The V and J ends lost 7 bases and 1 base, in that order; junction bases with no gene match: 3. This CDR3 has 13 amino acids. The CDR3 spells CASRQGTNTEAFF. The CDR3, as DNA: TGCGCCAGCCGACAGGGGACGAACACTGAAGCTTTCTTT.

V usage is TRBV13 and J usage is TRBJ1-1; D gene uncertain. Trimming took off 5 bases at V and 7 bases at J, with 17 bases between the two ends. Germline values: CDR1 PRHDT, CDR2 FYEKMQ (reference sequence). The CDR3 spans 14 residues. The CDR3 sequence: CASSPPAEGSEAFF. CDR3 nucleotide sequence: TGTGCCAGCAGCCCCCCCGCCGAAGGGAGTGAAGCTTTCTTT.

The V and J genes are TRBV5-1 and TRBJ2-1; D possibly corresponds to TRBD2 (6 bases). This CDR3 comprises 15 residues. CDR1 is SGHRS, CDR2 YFSETQ, per germline. V lost 3 bases and J lost 7, with 17 bases in between. The CDR3 protein is CASSWAGGVGNEQFF. The CDR3 region has the DNA TGCGCCAGCAGCTGGGCCGGGGGAGTTGGAAATGAGCAGTTCTTC.

The chain links TRBV7-2 to TRBJ2-7, with 12 positions matching TRBD2. Trimming cost V 6 bases and J 2 bases; bases outside gene matches: 5. The CDR3 sequence is 15 residues long. CDR1 is SGHTA and CDR2 is FQGNSA in the germline V gene. Written as DNA, the CDR3 is TGTGCCAGCAGGAGGCTAGCGGGAGGGCCCTACGAGCAGTACTTC. It is translated as CASRRLAGGPYEQYF.

The rearrangement uses TRBV12-3 or TRBV12-4 and TRBJ1-2; possible D gene TRBD1, 6 bases. Trimming shortened V by 5 bases and J by 4 bases, and 8 bases separated the two germline ends. This CDR3 has 12 residues. CDR3 amino acids: CASSGQTYGYTF. The DNA of the CDR3 is TGTGCCAGCAGTGGACAGACCTATGGCTACACCTTC.

The J gene is TRBJ1-6, the V gene TRBV30, with D hard to call. Germline CDR1 reads GTSNPN; CDR2 reads SVGIG (reference sequence). There are 13 residues in the CDR3. V shed 3 bases and J shed 7 bases, with 10 bases lying between them. The CDR3 spells CAWRDYRNSPLHF. In DNA form, the CDR3 reads TGTGCCTGGAGGGACTATAGGAATTCACCCCTCCACTTT.

The CDR3: CASSVLAGDSYEQYF. CDR3 in DNA: TGTGCCAGCAGCGTTCTAGCGGGGGACAGCTACGAGCAGTACTTC. J is TRBJ2-7 and V is TRBV7-9, with TRBD2 matching over 10 bases. V was clipped by 5 bases and J by 3 bases; unmatched bases: 7. Germline CDR1 and CDR2: SEHNR and FQNEAQ (reference sequence). The CDR3 sequence is 15 residues long.

The J gene is TRBJ2-2, the V gene TRBV15; the D gene is possibly TRBD2 (5 bases). V was trimmed by 1 base and J by 6 bases, leaving 6 bases between them. The CDR3 spans 13 residues. Germline CDR1 reads LNHNV; CDR2 reads YYDKDF (reference sequence). Here the CDR3 reads CATSRVGAGELFF. The DNA of the CDR3 is TGTGCCACCAGCAGAGTGGGAGCCGGGGAGCTGTTTTTT.

This chain links TRBV28 with TRBJ1-6; 8 bases are shared with TRBD1. With 2 bases clipped from V and 6 bases from J, the junction kept 3 bases outside the gene matches. The germline V gene has CDR1 MDHEN and CDR2 SYDVKM. The CDR3 length is 15 residues. The CDR3 region has the DNA TGTGCCAGCAGTTTAGGACAGGGCACTAATTCACCCCTCCACTTT. This gives the protein CASSLGQGTNSPLHF.

The chain couples TRBV19 to TRBJ1-4; D might be TRBD1 (5 bases). Between the trimmed V and J ends, which lost 6 bases and 8 bases, there was a span of 19 bases. Germline V CDR1 and CDR2: LNHDA, SQIVND (reference sequence). The CDR3 is made up of 15 amino acids. In nucleotides, the CDR3 is TGTGCCAGTAGAGAGAGCCATTCGAAGGGGGAAAAACTGTTTTTT. It codes for CASRESHSKGEKLFF.